This TCR beta chain was retrieved from a study of cytomegalovirus exposure and HLA in healthy donors. About this clone itself: Its antigen is as yet unknown.

Overall study findings and caveats: In a later analysis, V- and J-gene trimming of beta chains associated with a DCLRE1C missense variant, replicated independently.

The CDR3 extends over 15 amino acids. Trimming took 6 bases from V and 4 from J; bases not matched to a gene: 9. Germline CDR1 and CDR2: MNHNY and SVGAGI (reference sequence). A multiplex PCR was run with 60 Vbeta primers and 13 Jbeta primers. Assay used: immunoSEQ multiplex PCR; TCRdb lists only in-frame clones, some missing. The profile shows 110,000 to 150,000 clones, 77% of them singletons. The sample was PBMCs. V gene TRBV6-6 combines with J gene TRBJ2-4; 7 bases are shared with TRBD1. This clonotype originated in a male donor in good health and CMV-seronegative. CDR3 protein: CASRDSPGQKNIQYF. CDR3 coding DNA: TGTGCCAGCAGGGATTCTCCGGGACAGAAAAACATTCAGTACTTC.